Following are 20 T cell receptor beta chains from one sample sequenced in a study of identifying expanded T cells in peripheral blood. Produced via immunoSEQ multiplex PCR; TCRdb's table is partial and in-frame only. Counted here are 91,000 or so clones, roughly 90% occurring once; the ten biggest clones make up about 3.9%. Specimen: blood. The receptors originated from a person aged 18 to 75 in good health.

The rearrangement joins TRBV25-1 to TRBJ2-3; D is unclear. The ends were cut back, 2 bases at V and 4 bases at J, with 7 bases in the middle. The CDR3 totals 13 residues. Germline V gives CDR1 MGHDK, CDR2 SYGVNS. The CDR3 here is CASSENWADTQYF. CDR3 DNA sequence: TGTGCCAGCAGTGAAAACTGGGCAGATACGCAGTATTTT.

This clone was seen a handful of times. The rearrangement joins TRBV6-1 to TRBJ1-6, with TRBD1 matching 11 bases. J lost 5 bases, V lost 8 bases, and 2 bases had no gene match. Germline V lookup: CDR1 MNHNS, CDR2 SASEGT. There are 14 residues in the CDR3. Here the CDR3 DNA reads TGTGCCAGCCCGGGACAGGGGGATAATTCACCCCTCCACTTT. Translating it yields CASPGQGDNSPLHF.

The chain links TRBV10-3 to TRBJ2-3; 9 bases agree with TRBD2. Germline V gene lookup returns CDR1 ENHRY and CDR2 SYGVKD. V was pared by 2 bases and J by 5 bases, with 8 bases of the junction left unmatched. CDR3 length equals 16 residues. CDR3 in amino acids: CAISEVGGRAKDTQYF. CDR3 DNA sequence: TGTGCCATCAGTGAGGTCGGCGGGAGGGCCAAAGATACGCAGTATTTT.

This chain uses TRBV6-5 with TRBJ1-2; no clear D. V lost 5 bases and J 8 bases, leaving 18 bases between the germline ends. Germline V gene lookup returns CDR1 MNHEY and CDR2 SVGAGI. There are 14 residues in the CDR3. The CDR3, as DNA: TGTGCCAGCAGTCGGTCAGTCCGCGAACGGGGCTACACCTTC. Protein product: CASSRSVRERGYTF.

This chain connects TRBV28 to TRBJ2-7; D may be TRBD1 or TRBD2 (6 bases each). The germline V and J ends were trimmed by 1 base and 2 bases, with 15 bases remaining between them. The CDR3 extends over 16 amino acids. CDR1 is MDHEN and CDR2 is SYDVKM in the germline V gene. The CDR3 DNA follows: TGTGCCAGCAGTTTATCGTGGGGGGCTGGAACCTACGAGCAGTACTTC. This translates into CASSLSWGAGTYEQYF.

The V gene is TRBV30, the J gene TRBJ1-3; D may be TRBD1 (5 bases). The CDR3 contains 14 residues. Germline V gives CDR1 GTSNPN, CDR2 SVGIG (reference sequence). The ends were cut back, 3 bases at V and 5 bases at J, with 14 bases in the middle. DNA for the CDR3: TGTGCCTGGAGGGGTGGGGGGTTTAGAAACACCATATATTTT. Protein: CAWRGGGFRNTIYF.

The rearrangement links TRBV28 to TRBJ2-7; unclear D gene. Trimming removed 3 bases at V and 5 bases at J, with 8 bases between. Per germline, CDR1 MDHEN and CDR2 SYDVKM. The CDR3 extends over 12 amino acids. CDR3 region: CASSFWGNEQYF. Here the CDR3 DNA reads TGTGCCAGCAGTTTTTGGGGAAACGAGCAGTACTTC.

J is TRBJ2-7 and V is TRBV18; 9 nucleotides line up with TRBD1. V gave up 4 bases and J gave up 0 bases; unmatched junction bases: 4. Germline CDR1 KGHSH, CDR2 LQKENI. The CDR3 has 15 amino acids. The CDR3 reads CASSRDRDLSYEQYF. DNA of the CDR3: TGTGCCAGCTCACGGGACAGGGACCTCTCCTACGAGCAGTACTTC.

V usage is TRBV6-1 and J usage is TRBJ1-5, with 9 bases identical to TRBD1. V dropped 7 bases and J dropped 7; count of bases not matched to a gene: 5. Germline loops: CDR1 MNHNS, CDR2 SASEGT. This CDR3 has 13 residues. The CDR3 DNA follows: TGTGCCAGCACGGACAGGGGTTTCCAGCCCCAGCATTTT. Translated: CASTDRGFQPQHF.

The chain carries TRBV28 and TRBJ1-5; D remains ambiguous. Germline CDR1 MDHEN, CDR2 SYDVKM. Trimming removed 2 bases at V and 4 bases at J, with 9 bases between. This CDR3 has 14 amino acids. The CDR3 DNA reads TGTGCCAGCAGTTTAGACACTTCGAATCAGCCCCAGCATTTT. Its translation is CASSLDTSNQPQHF.

The gene calls are TRBV6-5 and TRBJ1-2, with no clear D. This CDR3 is 14 amino acids long. V was pared by 6 bases and J by 3 bases, with 14 bases between. The germline V gene has CDR1 MNHEY and CDR2 SVGAGI. The CDR3 here is CASRPSAGDYGYTF. The CDR3 DNA is TGTGCCAGCAGACCCTCCGCAGGAGACTATGGCTACACCTTC.

The sample holds one count of this clone. This chain links TRBV30 with TRBJ1-1; 9 nucleotides align to TRBD1. The ends lost 2 bases at V and 1 base at J; junction bases unmatched: 5. The V gene's germline CDR1 is GTSNPN and CDR2 SVGIG (reference sequence). There are 15 residues in the CDR3. Written as DNA, the CDR3 is TGTGCCTGGAGTTTGGTGGGACAGGGGAACACTGAAGCTTTCTTT. Amino acids: CAWSLVGQGNTEAFF.

The chain uses TRBV27 and TRBJ2-5; D is perhaps TRBD1 or TRBD2 (5 bases each). This CDR3 contains 13 residues. Germline CDR1 and CDR2: MNHEY and SMNVEV (reference sequence). V was shortened by 5 bases and J by 5 bases, with 12 bases between the two germline ends. As DNA, the CDR3 is TGTGCCAGCAGTAGGGGACCAGGGGAGACCCAGTACTTC. Translation: CASSRGPGETQYF.

The chain recombines TRBV4-3 with TRBJ2-7, with 8 bases matching TRBD1. The CDR3 has 14 amino acids. With V trimmed by 5 bases and J by 3 bases, 6 bases remained unmatched. Germline V gene sequence: CDR1 LGHNA, CDR2 YSLEER. CDR3 protein: CASSAGTGFYEQYF. CDR3 coding DNA: TGCGCCAGCAGCGCCGGGACAGGCTTCTACGAGCAGTACTTC.

This sequence joins TRBV2 and TRBJ2-7; 15 nucleotides match TRBD2. Unmatched junction bases numbered 11, after V lost 5 bases and J lost 0 bases. The CDR3 contains 19 residues. Germline values: CDR1 SNHLY, CDR2 FYNNEI. CDR3 in DNA: TGTGCCAGCAGTACGCCGGGACTAGCGGGGGGTTGGAGCTCCTACGAGCAGTACTTC. Protein product: CASSTPGLAGGWSSYEQYF.

The V gene is TRBV28, the J gene TRBJ1-6; D call uncertain. V lost 3 bases and J 9 bases, leaving 12 bases between the germline ends. CDR3 length: 14 amino acids. CDR1 is MDHEN and CDR2 is SYDVKM in the germline V gene. CDR3 loop: CASSLGRETSPLHF. Here the CDR3 DNA reads TGTGCCAGCAGTTTGGGCAGAGAGACTTCACCCCTCCACTTT.

V usage is TRBV9 and J usage is TRBJ1-6; maybe TRBD1 (6 bases). Germline values: CDR1 SGDLS, CDR2 YYNGEE. The CDR3 is 14 amino acids. Trimming left V 2 bases short and J 4 bases short, with 7 bases between. This CDR3 is CASSVGQYNSPLHF. The CDR3 bases are TGTGCCAGCAGCGTCGGACAGTATAATTCACCCCTCCACTTT. The whole variable domain, filled in from reference TRBV9 and TRBJ1-6, reads DSGVTQTPKHLITATGQRVTLRCSPRSGDLSVYWYQQSLDQGLQFLIQYYNGEERAKGNILERFSAQQFPDLHSELNLSSLELGDSALYFCASSVGQYNSPLHFGNGTRLTVT.

This chain joins TRBV4-1 and TRBJ2-6; D is unclear. V was shortened by 1 base and J by 0 bases, with 16 bases between the two germline ends. The CDR3 is made up of 19 amino acids. Germline assignment: CDR1 MGHRA and CDR2 YSYEKL. The CDR3 nucleotides are TGCGCCAGCAGCCAAGTAGGGCTGGGCTTAGGCTCTGGGGCCAACGTCCTGACTTTC. Protein: CASSQVGLGLGSGANVLTF.

V and J are TRBV6-1 and TRBJ1-1; a possible D gene is TRBD1 (6 bases). CDR1 MNHNS and CDR2 SASEGT come from the germline V gene. Trimming removed 4 bases at V and 7 bases at J, with 7 bases between. The CDR3 is 11 residues long. CDR3 sequence: CASSGTVEAFF. Here the CDR3 DNA reads TGTGCCAGCAGTGGGACAGTTGAAGCTTTCTTT.

J is TRBJ2-1 and V is TRBV7-3; 11 nucleotides align to TRBD2. Germline V gene lookup returns CDR1 SGHTA and CDR2 FQGTGA. CDR3 length: 16 amino acids. V trimming: 2 bases; J trimming: 7 bases; junction bases outside the gene matches: 7. The CDR3 loop reads CASSLDLAGGVNEQFF. The CDR3 coding sequence is TGTGCCAGCAGCTTAGACCTAGCGGGAGGTGTAAATGAGCAGTTCTTC.